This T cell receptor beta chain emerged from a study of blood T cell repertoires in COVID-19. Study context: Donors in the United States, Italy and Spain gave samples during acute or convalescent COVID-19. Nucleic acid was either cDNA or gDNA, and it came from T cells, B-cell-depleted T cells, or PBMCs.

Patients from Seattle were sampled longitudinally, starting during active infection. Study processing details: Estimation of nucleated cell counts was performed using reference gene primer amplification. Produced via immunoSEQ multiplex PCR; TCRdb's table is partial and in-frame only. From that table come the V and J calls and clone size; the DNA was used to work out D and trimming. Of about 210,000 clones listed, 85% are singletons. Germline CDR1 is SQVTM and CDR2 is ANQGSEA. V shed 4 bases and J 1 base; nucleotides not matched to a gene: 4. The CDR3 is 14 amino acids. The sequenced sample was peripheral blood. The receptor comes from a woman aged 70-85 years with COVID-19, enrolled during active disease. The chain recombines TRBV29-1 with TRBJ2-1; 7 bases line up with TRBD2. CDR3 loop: CSVGGGGSYNEQFF. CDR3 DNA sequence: TGCAGCGTTGGGGGCGGGGGATCCTACAATGAGCAGTTCTTC.